This TCR beta chain appears in the sequencing data of a study of T cells after yellow fever vaccination. Study-level results: The secondary response was weaker, and its peak arrived faster, on day 5 versus 15.

Germline V gene data show CDR1 as MNHEY and CDR2 as SMNVEV (reference sequence). The V gene lost 2 bases and the J gene lost 9 bases, with 8 bases spanning the gap. The CDR3 covers 13 residues. The 5'RACE template-switching step produced TCR cDNA and added a universal primer site and UMIs. Each CDR3 protein gets one entry after TCRdb re-called the 5' RACE reads with MiXCR. The profile covers fewer than 100,000 distinct CDR3 sequences, with about 8.4% appearing a single time and roughly 17% taken by the ten largest. This clonotype has a handful of counts. The chain combines TRBV27 with TRBJ1-6, with D unresolved. Sequences were derived from CD8+ T cells not binding an NS4B(214-222) dextramer, sorted from PBMCs, sampled roughly 14 days after the first yellow fever vaccination. The clonotype comes from a young man who received the YFV17D yellow fever vaccine. As DNA, the CDR3 is TGTGCCAGCAGTTTAGTAAGCGGTTCACCCCTCCACTTT. This encodes CASSLVSGSPLHF.